The 14 T cell receptor beta chains presented below share a single source sample, sequenced in a study of spatial heterogeneity in lung cancer. TCRdb recomputed calls from the 5' RACE reads with MiXCR, one row per CDR3 protein. The sample includes under 10,000 distinct CDR3 sequences, about 5% of them seen just once. Time point defined: sample taken at primary tumor resection. The sample consisted of PBMCs, taken at surgery. The receptors were sampled from a male donor with early-stage non-small cell lung cancer.

This clonotype was found many times. The chain has TRBV7-8 and TRBJ2-1, with TRBD1 matching over 7 bases. This CDR3 is built from 16 residues. V lost 4 bases to trimming and J lost 9 bases; unmatched junction nucleotides: 15. The germline gives CDR1 SGHVS, CDR2 FQNEAQ. The CDR3 bases are TGTGCCAGCAGCTCGCGACCGGGACAGACGTTTGTTGAGCAGTTCTTC. Protein sequence: CASSSRPGQTFVEQFF.

The table lists this clonotype with many counts. This chain joins TRBV7-9 and TRBJ2-7, with TRBD1 identical over 8 bases. This CDR3 is built from 15 residues. The germline gives CDR1 SEHNR, CDR2 FQNEAQ (reference sequence). With V trimmed by 4 bases and J by 6 bases, 11 bases remained unmatched. CDR3 nucleotide sequence: TGTGCCAGCAGCTCCCCAGGACAGGGCAAACGCGAGCAGTACTTC. Its protein is CASSSPGQGKREQYF.

The rearrangement uses TRBV6-5 and TRBJ1-5; 8 positions agree with TRBD1. Per germline, CDR1 MNHEY and CDR2 SVGAGI. V was clipped by 2 bases and J by 2 bases; unmatched bases: 2. The CDR3 consists of 15 residues. The CDR3 reads CASSYAGQGNQPQHF. In nucleotides, the CDR3 is TGTGCCAGCAGTTACGCGGGACAGGGCAATCAGCCCCAGCATTTT.

This clonotype was seen at least ten times. This CDR3 reads CSVVRGGEAFF. CDR3 nucleotides: TGCAGCGTGGTTAGGGGGGGTGAAGCTTTCTTT. The rearrangement uses TRBV29-1 and TRBJ1-1, with a weak D call TRBD1 (6 bases). The germline CDR1 and CDR2 sequences are SQVTM and ANQGSEA. The V and J ends lost 6 bases and 7 bases respectively, with 12 bases between them. This CDR3 contains 11 residues. Based on the CDR3 plus reference TRBV29-1 and TRBJ1-1, the full variable domain is SAVISQKPSRDICQRGTSLTIQCQVDSQVTMMFWYRQQPGQSLTLIATANQGSEATYESGFVIDKFPISRPNLTFSTLTVSNMSPEDSSIYLCSVVRGGEAFFGQGTRLTVV.

This clonotype was picked up many times. The chain combines TRBV19 with TRBJ1-1, with TRBD1 identical over 8 bases. The CDR3 sequence is 14 residues long. The junction had 10 bases not matched to a gene; V was cut back by 7 bases and J by 6 bases. Germline V CDR1 and CDR2: LNHDA, SQIVND (reference sequence). DNA for the CDR3: TGTGCCAGTACCACGGGACAGGTAGTGTCTGAAGCTTTCTTT. It specifies CASTTGQVVSEAFF.

The table lists this clonotype with many counts. V and J are TRBV20-1 and TRBJ1-6, with D possibly being TRBD1 (6 bases). From germline, CDR1 is DFQATT and CDR2 SNEGSKA (reference sequence). Trimming took off 3 bases at V and 7 bases at J, with 16 bases between the two ends. The CDR3 is 15 amino acids. The CDR3 spells CSARADSSANSPLHF. The CDR3 DNA reads TGCAGTGCTAGGGCGGACAGTTCGGCCAATTCACCCCTCCACTTT.

Ten or more counts support this clonotype. The chain recombines TRBV28 with TRBJ1-1; D gene ambiguous. The CDR3 sequence is 13 residues long. Trimming pared 5 bases from V and 5 bases from J, leaving 12 bases between. CDR1 and CDR2 from the germline V gene are MDHEN and SYDVKM. The CDR3 nucleotides read TGTGCCAGCAGTCTCCCACCTGAAACTGAAGCTTTCTTT. It codes for CASSLPPETEAFF.

This clonotype was picked up a small number of times. The V call is TRBV19, the J call TRBJ1-2, with a tentative D call TRBD1 (6 bases). Trimming removed 5 bases from V and 5 bases from J, with 12 bases in between. Germline loops: CDR1 LNHDA, CDR2 SQIVND (reference sequence). The CDR3 loop spans 13 amino acids. CDR3 DNA sequence: TGTGCCAGTAGTGAGACAGGCCGATATGGCTACACCTTC. Translated: CASSETGRYGYTF.

This clonotype appeared many times. The CDR3, as DNA: TGTGCCAGCAGCCCCACTAGATTAGCAGATACGCAGTATTTT. Its translation: CASSPTRLADTQYF. The V call is TRBV11-2, the J call TRBJ2-3; D perhaps matches TRBD2 (5 bases). This CDR3 has 14 residues. Between the trimmed V and J ends, which lost 5 bases and 4 bases, there was a span of 13 bases. Per germline, CDR1 SGHAT and CDR2 FQNNGV.

Judged by abundance, this clonotype is medium-sized. The chain carries TRBV6-2 or TRBV6-3 and TRBJ2-2; D not resolved. The CDR3 length is 13 residues. CDR1 is MNHEY and CDR2 is SVGEGT in the germline V gene. The V gene lost 6 bases and the J gene lost 4 bases, with 9 bases spanning the gap. CDR3 in amino acids: CASSNKATGELFF. The CDR3 bases are TGTGCCAGCAGCAATAAGGCCACCGGGGAGCTGTTTTTT.

This clonotype was seen only a few times. The V and J genes are TRBV5-1 and TRBJ2-1, with D tentatively TRBD1 or TRBD2 (5 bases each). The CDR3 runs to 13 residues. Germline V CDR1 and CDR2: SGHRS, YFSETQ. The germline V and J ends were trimmed by 4 bases and 9 bases, with 14 bases remaining between them. CDR3 nucleotide sequence: TGCGCCAGCAGCCCGGGGACCGGCGGTGAGCAGTTCTTC. Protein sequence: CASSPGTGGEQFF.

The chain recombines TRBV12-3 or TRBV12-4 with TRBJ2-7; TRBD2 matches at 9 bases. Trimming cost V 6 bases and J 3 bases; bases outside gene matches: 6. This CDR3 region has 14 residues. CDR3 region: CASSPSGVIYEQYF. CDR3 coding DNA: TGTGCCAGCAGCCCTAGCGGGGTGATCTACGAGCAGTACTTC.

In regard to this clonotype: A much bigger clone sits one base away, suggesting this may be a read error. The conserved phenylalanine or tryptophan normally closing the CDR3 is absent here, so this likely arose from a read error. The rearrangement uses TRBV7-2 and TRBJ2-2; tentative D call: TRBD2 (6 bases). V lost 5 bases to trimming and J lost 5 bases, with 15 bases between them. The CDR3 runs 15 residues. CDR1 SGHTA and CDR2 FQGNSA come from the germline V gene. CDR3 in DNA: TGTGCCAGCAGCCTCACACGCGGGGTAACCGGGGAGCTGTTTTTA. Amino acids: CASSLTRGVTGELFL.

This clonotype came up many times. The V and J genes are TRBV29-1 and TRBJ2-3, with TRBD2 as a possible D gene (6 bases). Per the germline V gene, CDR1 is SQVTM and CDR2 is ANQGSEA. CDR3 size: 16 residues. The V end was cut by 1 base, the J end by 5 bases, with 19 bases between. The CDR3 reads CSVEAGLPGRRDTQYF. DNA for the CDR3: TGCAGCGTTGAAGCTGGGCTCCCAGGGAGGAGAGATACGCAGTATTTT.